Shown below are 10 T cell receptor beta chains from a single sample sequenced in a study of blood T cell repertoires in COVID-19. Assay: immunoSEQ multiplex PCR; the TCRdb copy retains only in-frame clones and omits some. The data contain over 60,000 clones, around nine tenths of them singletons. The sequenced material came from peripheral blood. The origin of the receptors is a man in his 70s with active or convalescent COVID-19.

The chain couples TRBV7-9 to TRBJ1-2; no clear D. CDR1 and CDR2 (germline): SEHNR, FQNEAQ (reference sequence). The CDR3 totals 16 residues. Trimming pared 1 base from V and 4 bases from J, leaving 16 bases between. CDR3 residues: CASSLVGFPAGYGYTF. As DNA, the CDR3 is TGTGCCAGCAGCTTAGTGGGCTTCCCGGCAGGCTATGGCTACACCTTC.

About this clone: An end of the junction differs from the germline gene, which may be a read error. The genes are TRBV5-6 and TRBJ2-7, with 8 bases aligning to TRBD1. Germline V gene data show CDR1 as SGHDT and CDR2 as YYEEEE. The CDR3 contains 14 residues. CDR3 in DNA: TGTGCCAGCAGCATAGAACCTAATACAGGGGGGCCCAACTTC. This codes for CASSIEPNTGGPNF.

CDR3 protein: CASRRGQGNNEQFF. CDR3 in DNA: TGTGCCAGTAGGAGGGGCCAGGGGAACAATGAGCAGTTCTTC. The chain couples TRBV19 to TRBJ2-1; D might be TRBD1 (6 bases). This CDR3 comprises 14 residues. The V end lost 6 bases, the J end lost 5 bases, and 14 bases lay between the germline ends. The germline V gene encodes CDR1 LNHDA and CDR2 SQIVND (reference sequence).

This rearrangement joins TRBV28 to TRBJ2-7; no definite D call. The CDR3 covers 11 residues. V dropped 6 bases and J dropped 3 bases, with 6 bases sitting between them. Per germline, CDR1 MDHEN and CDR2 SYDVKM. The CDR3 protein is CASRSFYEQYF. Written as DNA, the CDR3 is TGTGCCAGCAGGTCATTCTACGAGCAGTACTTC.

The rearrangement uses TRBV19 and TRBJ2-1; 8 nucleotides match TRBD1. The trim removed 5 bases at V and 8 bases at J, leaving 14 bases unmatched. The CDR3 has 16 residues. Germline CDR1 is LNHDA and CDR2 is SQIVND (reference sequence). The CDR3 sequence: CASSRLGTGRPDEQFF. CDR3 sequence (DNA): TGTGCCAGTAGTCGACTCGGGACAGGCCGACCGGATGAGCAGTTCTTC. Full variable domain (outside the CDR3, taken from reference TRBV19 and TRBJ2-1): DGGITQSPKYLFRKEGQNVTLSCEQNLNHDAMYWYRQDPGQGLRLIYYSQIVNDFQKGDIAEGYSVSREKKESFPLTVTSAQKNPTAFYLCASSRLGTGRPDEQFFGPGTRLTVL.

This clone was seen just once. The genes are TRBV4-1 and TRBJ2-1; 8 bases align to TRBD1. The CDR3 loop spans 14 amino acids. The ends lost 6 bases at V and 12 bases at J; junction bases unmatched: 13. Germline values: CDR1 MGHRA, CDR2 YSYEKL. The CDR3 nucleotides are TGCGCCAGCAGATTTGGACAGGGAAGGGCAGGGCAGTTCTTC. Residues: CASRFGQGRAGQFF.

V and J are TRBV7-8 and TRBJ2-2; 7 bases line up with TRBD1. This CDR3 spans 15 amino acids. Germline V CDR1 and CDR2: SGHVS, FQNEAQ. The J segment lost 7 bases and the V segment lost 9 bases, leaving 14 bases of the junction unmatched. DNA of the CDR3: TGTGCCAGTCAGGCCCCAGGGGGACGTGACGGGGAGCTGTTTTTT. Its translation: CASQAPGGRDGELFF.

The rearrangement joins TRBV3-1 (or the pseudogene TRBV3-2) to TRBJ2-2; D gene uncertain. CDR3 size: 13 residues. V was trimmed by 2 bases and J by 2 bases, leaving 3 bases between them. CDR1 and CDR2 from the germline V gene are LGHDT and YNNKEL (reference sequence). The CDR3 sequence: CASSQTNTGELFF. The CDR3 nucleotides read TGTGCCAGCAGCCAAACTAACACCGGGGAGCTGTTTTTT.

V is TRBV19 and J is TRBJ2-1; TRBD1 is a possible D gene (6 bases). Germline V gene sequence: CDR1 LNHDA, CDR2 SQIVND (reference sequence). This CDR3 comprises 15 residues. V was trimmed by 0 bases and J by 4 bases, leaving 10 bases between them. CDR3 bases: TGTGCCAGTAGTATAGACAGGACAGAGTACAATGAGCAGTTCTTC. Amino acid sequence: CASSIDRTEYNEQFF.

V usage is TRBV5-1 and J usage is TRBJ1-6, with 10 bases matching TRBD1. The CDR3 is 15 residues long. Trimming at V came to 0 bases and at J to 9 bases, leaving 3 bases not matched to a gene. The germline gives CDR1 SGHRS, CDR2 YFSETQ. The CDR3 loop reads CASSLAGTGVSPLHF. The CDR3 nucleotides are TGCGCCAGCAGCTTGGCGGGGACAGGGGTTTCACCCCTCCACTTT.